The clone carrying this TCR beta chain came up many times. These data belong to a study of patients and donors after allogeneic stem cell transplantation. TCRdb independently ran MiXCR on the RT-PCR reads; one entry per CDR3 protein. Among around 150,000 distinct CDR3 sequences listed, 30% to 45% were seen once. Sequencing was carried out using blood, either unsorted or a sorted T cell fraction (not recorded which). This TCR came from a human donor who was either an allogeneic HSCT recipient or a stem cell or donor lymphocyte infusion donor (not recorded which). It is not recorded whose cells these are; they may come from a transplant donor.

CDR3: CASSLGGNGYTF. The CDR3, as DNA: TGTGCCAGCAGCTTAGGTGGAAATGGCTACACCTTC. The V and J genes are TRBV7-9 and TRBJ1-2; D not resolved. The CDR3 spans 12 residues. Germline V gives CDR1 SEHNR, CDR2 FQNEAQ (reference sequence). The V and J ends lost 1 base and 6 bases respectively, with 6 bases between them.